This T cell receptor beta chain was captured in a study of blood T cell repertoires in COVID-19. Study at large: Sites in the United States, Italy and Spain provided acute and convalescent COVID-19 samples. PBMCs, B-cell-depleted T cells, or T cells were the source of the cDNA or gDNA that made up the material.

V dropped 8 bases and J dropped 5; count of bases not matched to a gene: 9. The CDR3 runs 14 residues. Germline CDR1 and CDR2: MNHEY and SMNVEV (reference sequence). How the authors handled the data: Amplification of reference gene primers provided the estimated nucleated cell counts. Clones were read by immunoSEQ multiplex PCR, and TCRdb kept only the in-frame ones, dropping some. The D gene and trimming were derived from the DNA, and the V and J assignments and clone size from that table. The sample lists more than 85,000 clones; around 84% were seen once. This receptor was identified in a woman older than 75 with active or convalescent COVID-19. The rearrangement links TRBV27 to TRBJ1-5, with 7 bases aligning to TRBD1. The specimen sequenced was peripheral blood. The CDR3, as DNA: TGTGCCAGCGCAGTTGGCAGGGGGGATCAGCCCCAGCATTTT. Translation gives CASAVGRGDQPQHF.